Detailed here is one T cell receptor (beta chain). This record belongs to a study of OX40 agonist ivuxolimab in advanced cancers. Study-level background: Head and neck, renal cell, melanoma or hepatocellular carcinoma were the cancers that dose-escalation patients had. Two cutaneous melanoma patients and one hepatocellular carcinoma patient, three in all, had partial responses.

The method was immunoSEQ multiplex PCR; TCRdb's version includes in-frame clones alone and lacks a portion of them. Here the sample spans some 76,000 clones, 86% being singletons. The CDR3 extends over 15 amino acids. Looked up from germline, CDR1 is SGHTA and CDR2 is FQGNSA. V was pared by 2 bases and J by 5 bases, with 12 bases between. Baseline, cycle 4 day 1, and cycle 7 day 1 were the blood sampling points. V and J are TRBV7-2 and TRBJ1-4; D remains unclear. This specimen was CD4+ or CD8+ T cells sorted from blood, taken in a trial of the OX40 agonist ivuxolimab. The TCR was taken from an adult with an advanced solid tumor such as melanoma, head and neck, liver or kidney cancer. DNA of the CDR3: TGTGCCAGCAGCTTATTGGCCAGACAAAATGAAAAACTGTTTTTT. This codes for CASSLLARQNEKLFF.